Detailed here is one T cell receptor beta chain. This record comes from a study of cytomegalovirus exposure and HLA in healthy donors. Looked up from germline, CDR1 is MDHEN and CDR2 is SYDVKM. V lost 6 bases to trimming and J lost 0 bases, with 9 bases between them. This CDR3 is built from 15 residues. PCR amplification relied on 60 Vbeta primers (plus 13 Jbeta primers). Only in-frame clones appear in the TCRdb table, and some are missing; sequencing was by immunoSEQ multiplex PCR. The sample lists some 130,000 clones; around 75% were seen once. The TCR originated in a man aged 35-49 years in good health and CMV-seronegative. Sequenced sample: PBMCs. The chain joins TRBV28 to TRBJ2-6; unclear D gene. The CDR3 sequence: CASRTPRSGANVLTF. CDR3 nucleotides: TGTGCCAGCAGGACTCCACGCTCTGGGGCCAACGTCCTGACTTTC. Combining the CDR3 with reference TRBV28 and TRBJ2-6 gives the whole variable domain DVKVTQSSRYLVKRTGEKVFLECVQDMDHENMFWYRQDPGLGLRLIYFSYDVKMKEKGDIPEGYSVSREKKERFSLILESASTNQTSMYLCASRTPRSGANVLTFGAGSRLTVL.